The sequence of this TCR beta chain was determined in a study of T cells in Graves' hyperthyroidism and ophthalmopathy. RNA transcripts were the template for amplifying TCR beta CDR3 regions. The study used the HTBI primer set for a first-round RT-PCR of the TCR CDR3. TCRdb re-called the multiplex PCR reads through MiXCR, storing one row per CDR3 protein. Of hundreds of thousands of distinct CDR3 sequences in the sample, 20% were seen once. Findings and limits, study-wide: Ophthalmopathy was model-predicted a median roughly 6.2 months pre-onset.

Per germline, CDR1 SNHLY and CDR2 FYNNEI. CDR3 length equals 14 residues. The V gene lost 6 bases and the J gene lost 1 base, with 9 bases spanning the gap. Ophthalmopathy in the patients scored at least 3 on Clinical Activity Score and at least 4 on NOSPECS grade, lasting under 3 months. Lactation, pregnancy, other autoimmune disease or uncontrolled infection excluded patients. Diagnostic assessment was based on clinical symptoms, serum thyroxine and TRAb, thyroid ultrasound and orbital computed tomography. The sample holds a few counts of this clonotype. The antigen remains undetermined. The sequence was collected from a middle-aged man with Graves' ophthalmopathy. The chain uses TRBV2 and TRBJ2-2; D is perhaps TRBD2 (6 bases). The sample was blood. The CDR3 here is CASRTRLNTGELFF. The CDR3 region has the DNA TGTGCCAGCAGGACTAGGCTGAACACCGGGGAGCTGTTTTTT.